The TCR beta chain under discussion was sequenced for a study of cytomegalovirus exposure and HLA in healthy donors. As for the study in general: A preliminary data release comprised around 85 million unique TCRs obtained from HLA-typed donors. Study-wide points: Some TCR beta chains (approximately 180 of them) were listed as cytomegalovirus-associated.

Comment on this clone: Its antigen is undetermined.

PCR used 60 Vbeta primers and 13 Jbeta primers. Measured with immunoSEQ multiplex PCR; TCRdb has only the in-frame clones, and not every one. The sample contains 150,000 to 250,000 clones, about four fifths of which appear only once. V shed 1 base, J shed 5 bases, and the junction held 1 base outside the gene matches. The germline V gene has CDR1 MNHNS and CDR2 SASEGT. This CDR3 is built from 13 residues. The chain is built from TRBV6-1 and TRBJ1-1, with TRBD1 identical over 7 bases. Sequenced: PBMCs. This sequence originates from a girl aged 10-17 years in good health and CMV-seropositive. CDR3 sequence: CASSEGDRTEAFF. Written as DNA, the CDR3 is TGTGCCAGCAGTGAAGGGGACAGAACTGAAGCTTTCTTT.